This TCR beta chain was obtained from a study of cytomegalovirus exposure and HLA in healthy donors. Broader study findings: A further, later analysis showed that HLA-associated TCR beta chains (compared with equally common others) were more clonally expanded.

This clone appeared a few times. Its specificity is not known. J was trimmed by 2 bases and V by 5 bases; bases with no gene match: 6. The germline CDR1 and CDR2 sequences are MGHDK and SYGVNS. CDR3 size: 15 residues. The primer mix had 60 Vbeta and 13 Jbeta primers. Produced via immunoSEQ multiplex PCR; TCRdb's table is partial and in-frame only. Of about 31,000 clones detected, around two fifths appear once; the ten largest clones hold 1.5% to 2.5%. The sequence was collected from a woman in her fifties or sixties in good health and CMV-seronegative. The chain joins TRBV25-1 to TRBJ2-3, with 8 nucleotides matching TRBD1. The sample taken for sequencing was PBMCs. CDR3 region: CASSRQGANTDTQYF. The CDR3 DNA reads as TGTGCCAGCAGTCGCCAGGGGGCCAACACAGATACGCAGTATTTT.